These 22 T cell receptor beta chains originate from one sample sequenced in a study of response to subunit inactivated influenza vaccine. A single record per CDR3 protein comes from TCRdb applying MiXCR to the RT-PCR reads. The sample includes about 530,000 distinct CDR3 sequences, approximately 12% of them seen just once. Sequenced material: PBMCs from blood, taken about 6 weeks after vaccination. All receptors derive from a man aged 50 to 59 who received an inactivated influenza vaccine.

This clonotype occurred many times. The chain couples TRBV29-1 to TRBJ2-1; 13 bases fit TRBD2. Trimming cost V 6 bases and J 7 bases; bases outside gene matches: 6. The CDR3 is 14 residues long. Germline V lookup: CDR1 SQVTM, CDR2 ANQGSEA. The CDR3 is CSVFRTSGSNEQFF. The CDR3 DNA follows: TGCAGCGTCTTCCGGACTAGCGGGAGTAATGAGCAGTTCTTC.

The chain is built from TRBV4-1 and TRBJ1-5; no clear D. Germline-derived CDR1 and CDR2 are MGHRA and YSYEKL. The CDR3 sequence is 15 residues long. V was pared by 5 bases and J by 0 bases, with 11 bases between. This CDR3 reads CASSDRSYSNQPQHF. CDR3 coding DNA: TGCGCCAGCAGCGATAGATCGTATAGCAATCAGCCCCAGCATTTT.

This clonotype was seen only a few times. This chain links TRBV9 with TRBJ1-4; no clear D. CDR1 and CDR2 (germline): SGDLS, YYNGEE. V was pared by 4 bases and J by 2 bases, with 18 bases between. This CDR3 has 17 amino acids. CDR3 in amino acids: CASSLGPFTTTNEKLFF. CDR3 nucleotides: TGTGCCAGCAGCCTTGGACCGTTTACCACCACTAATGAAAAACTGTTTTTT.

This clonotype was detected only a few times. J is TRBJ2-5 and V is TRBV3-1, with 11 bases aligning to TRBD2. Germline V gene sequence: CDR1 LGHDT, CDR2 YNNKEL (reference sequence). This CDR3 is built from 14 residues. Losses at the gene ends were 4 bases for V and 11 bases for J; bases not matched to a gene: 9. The CDR3 DNA is TGTGCCAGCAGCCCCAATAGCGGGAGGGCCCCACAGTACTTC. Amino acid sequence: CASSPNSGRAPQYF.

This clonotype was seen a few times. The chain carries TRBV5-1 and TRBJ1-3; 9 bases map to TRBD1. J was trimmed by 2 bases and V by 3 bases; bases with no gene match: 3. CDR1 is SGHRS, CDR2 YFSETQ, per germline. The CDR3 runs 15 residues. The chain's CDR3 is CASSWGQGPGNTIYF. Here the CDR3 DNA reads TGCGCCAGCAGCTGGGGACAGGGCCCTGGAAACACCATATATTTT.

This chain joins TRBV12-3 or TRBV12-4 and TRBJ2-5, with TRBD2 matching over 10 bases. V shed 5 bases and J 5 bases; nucleotides not matched to a gene: 8. The CDR3 spans 15 residues. DNA of the CDR3: TGTGCCAGCAGTCCACGACTAGCGGGTATGGAGACCCAGTACTTC. Its protein product is CASSPRLAGMETQYF.

The rearrangement joins TRBV6-6 to TRBJ2-1, with D uncertain. V shed 6 bases and J shed 4 bases, with 10 bases lying between them. Germline loops: CDR1 MNHNY, CDR2 SVGAGI (reference sequence). The CDR3 length is 13 residues. CDR3 in DNA: TGTGCCAGCAGCCAGAGCTTTTACAATGAGCAGTTCTTC. This encodes CASSQSFYNEQFF.

This clonotype came up a few times. The J gene is TRBJ2-2, the V gene TRBV3-1, with 11 nucleotides matching TRBD1. Germline V gives CDR1 LGHDT, CDR2 YNNKEL (reference sequence). CDR3 length: 18 residues. Germline trimming cut 3 bases from V and 0 bases from J; bases unmatched to any gene: 6. CDR3: CASSHGPGQGANTGELFF. The CDR3 bases are TGTGCCAGCAGCCATGGACCGGGACAGGGGGCGAACACCGGGGAGCTGTTTTTT.

This clonotype was detected many times. This chain links TRBV12-3 or TRBV12-4 with TRBJ1-4; 10 nucleotides line up with TRBD1. The CDR3 has 14 amino acids. The V gene end was trimmed by 2 bases and the J gene end by 7 bases; junction bases not matched to a gene: 1. CDR3 nucleotide sequence: TGTGCCAGCAGTTTAAGGACAGGGGGTGAAAAACTGTTTTTT. It specifies CASSLRTGGEKLFF.

The rearrangement joins TRBV28 to TRBJ2-7; 10 bases fit TRBD1. The CDR3 runs to 16 residues. Germline V gives CDR1 MDHEN, CDR2 SYDVKM. V shed 3 bases and J 0 bases; nucleotides not matched to a gene: 5. The CDR3: CASSLGGQGSSYEQYF. CDR3 nucleotides: TGTGCCAGCAGTTTGGGGGGACAGGGGAGCTCCTACGAGCAGTACTTC.

This clonotype was recorded a few times. J is TRBJ1-1 and V is TRBV7-9, with a tentative D call TRBD1 (5 bases). The CDR3 covers 13 residues. The V and J ends lost 7 bases and 1 base respectively, with 10 bases between them. The V gene's germline CDR1 is SEHNR and CDR2 FQNEAQ (reference sequence). CDR3 DNA: TGTGCCAGCAAGGAGACAGAGAACACTGAAGCTTTCTTT. It yields the protein CASKETENTEAFF.

In this sample, this clonotype turned up many times. This chain uses TRBV15 with TRBJ2-1, with D possibly TRBD2 on 6 matching bases. The CDR3 totals 15 residues. The germline gives CDR1 LNHNV, CDR2 YYDKDF (reference sequence). V lost 0 bases and J lost 2, with 8 bases in between. The CDR3, as DNA: TGTGCCACCAGCAGAGACGGGAGCCCCTACAATGAGCAGTTCTTC. Its protein product is CATSRDGSPYNEQFF.

In nucleotides, the CDR3 is TGTGCCATCAGTGACCGGACAGGGGCTGAGTACACAGATACGCAGTATTTT. Translating it yields CAISDRTGAEYTDTQYF. J is TRBJ2-3 and V is TRBV10-3; TRBD1 aligns across 9 bases. From germline, CDR1 is ENHRY and CDR2 SYGVKD. The CDR3 is made up of 17 amino acids. V shed 3 bases, J shed 2 bases, and the junction held 9 bases outside the gene matches.

This clonotype was observed a handful of times. The J gene is TRBJ2-7, the V gene TRBV25-1; 11 bases agree with TRBD2. Germline assignment: CDR1 MGHDK and CDR2 SYGVNS. The CDR3 extends over 16 amino acids. V trimming: 6 bases; J trimming: 4 bases; junction bases outside the gene matches: 11. The CDR3 DNA reads as TGTGCCAGCAGCGCTAGCGGGACTAGCGGCGTATACGAGCAGTACTTC. Protein product: CASSASGTSGVYEQYF.

The sample holds a few counts of this clonotype. The V gene is TRBV9, the J gene TRBJ2-7; 10 bases map to TRBD2. J lost 4 bases, V lost 0 bases, and 1 base had no gene match. CDR3 size: 14 residues. The germline V gene has CDR1 SGDLS and CDR2 YYNGEE. CDR3 nucleotide sequence: TGTGCCAGCAGCGTAGGGACTAGCGGTTACGAGCAGTACTTC. Translated: CASSVGTSGYEQYF.

This clonotype was detected only a few times. The CDR3 coding sequence is TGTGCCACCCTACAGGGTTCGGACCACTACGAGCAGTACTTC. Translated: CATLQGSDHYEQYF. This chain connects TRBV10-3 to TRBJ2-7; D possibly corresponds to TRBD1 (6 bases). Trimming cost V 10 bases and J 3 bases, with 19 bases left between them. CDR1 and CDR2 from the germline V gene are ENHRY and SYGVKD. This CDR3 is built from 14 residues.

A few counts support this clonotype. The chain is built from TRBV6-1 and TRBJ2-3, with D possibly matching TRBD1 (8 bases). With 8 bases removed from V and 9 bases from J, the gap between germline ends came to 21 bases. This CDR3 has 14 residues. In germline, CDR1 is MNHNS, CDR2 SASEGT. The CDR3 spells CASRLVQGGTTQYF. CDR3 DNA sequence: TGTGCCAGCCGGTTGGTACAGGGGGGGACAACGCAGTATTTT.

In its sample, this clonotype was seen a few times. The chain employs TRBV20-1 and TRBJ2-3; D remains unclear. The CDR3 covers 12 residues. Germline V gene sequence: CDR1 DFQATT, CDR2 SNEGSKA (reference sequence). V lost 8 bases, J lost 4 bases, and 13 bases lay in between. Here the CDR3 DNA reads TGCAGTTCTACCCGTGGTCCAGATACGCAGTATTTT. Amino acids: CSSTRGPDTQYF.

Many counts were recorded for this clonotype. This chain connects TRBV20-1 to TRBJ2-2; perhaps TRBD1 as D (5 bases). Germline CDR1 and CDR2: DFQATT and SNEGSKA (reference sequence). This CDR3 comprises 14 residues. Trimming shortened V by 6 bases and J by 1 base, and 12 bases separated the two germline ends. DNA for the CDR3: TGCAGTGCACCAGGGCGGTTGAACACCGGGGAGCTGTTTTTT. Protein sequence: CSAPGRLNTGELFF.

V usage is TRBV7-8 and J usage is TRBJ2-1, with 11 bases that match TRBD2. Trimming removed 4 bases from V and 5 bases from J; junction bases left unmatched: 7. CDR1 and CDR2 (germline): SGHVS, FQNEAQ. This CDR3 has 16 amino acids. The CDR3 spells CASSSRLAGRNNEQFF. In nucleotides, the CDR3 is TGTGCCAGCAGCTCAAGACTAGCGGGGAGAAACAATGAGCAGTTCTTC.

The chain combines TRBV7-9 with TRBJ1-1; 8 nucleotides align to TRBD1. Germline trimming cut 3 bases from V and 5 bases from J; bases unmatched to any gene: 5. Germline V gene sequence: CDR1 SEHNR, CDR2 FQNEAQ (reference sequence). This CDR3 is built from 14 residues. CDR3 region: CASSFGQGATEAFF. For the CDR3, the DNA is TGTGCCAGCAGCTTTGGACAGGGCGCGACTGAAGCTTTCTTT.

This clonotype was seen at least ten times. The chain uses TRBV6-5 and TRBJ2-2; D is perhaps TRBD1 (6 bases). From germline, CDR1 is MNHEY and CDR2 SVGAGI. V dropped 2 bases and J dropped 4 bases, with 11 bases sitting between them. The CDR3 covers 15 residues. For the CDR3, the DNA is TGTGCCAGCAGTTACGGGGGCGTGGGCACCGGGGAGCTGTTTTTT. It is translated as CASSYGGVGTGELFF.